The rows below give T cell receptor beta chains drawn from one sample of a study of early stage breast cancer tumors. TCRdb keeps only in-frame clones here, not all; method: immunoSEQ multiplex PCR. The table includes 27,000 or so clones, just under 85% detected once. Sequenced: blood. The source is a person aged 45-60 years with breast cancer. Each CDR3 is given with its conserved first and last residue. A D gene is named only where the DNA matches it firmly. Size values are once, few and many counts, or a class for expanded clones, and some rows have none.

D,V,size,J,length,CDR3,DNA
-,TRBV6-4,-,TRBJ1-2,13,CASSGGAGYGYTF,TGTGCCAGCAGCGGGGGCGCCGGCTATGGCTACACCTTC
-,TRBV9,-,TRBJ2-7,17,CASSVAGGPPARYEQYF,TGTGCCAGCAGCGTAGCAGGCGGACCGCCCGCGCGGTACGAGCAGTACTTC
-,TRBV29-1,-,TRBJ2-5,10,CSVPGETQYF,TGCAGCGTCCCCGGGGAGACCCAGTACTTC
-,TRBV5-1,-,TRBJ2-3,14,CASSLVVGADTQYF,TGCGCCAGCAGCTTGGTGGTAGGGGCAGATACGCAGTATTTT
-,TRBV30,-,TRBJ2-7,13,CAWRSSNSGEQYF,TGTGCCTGGAGATCTAGTAACTCGGGCGAGCAGTACTTC
TRBD1,TRBV7-3,-,TRBJ2-1,16,CASSSSGTGEYNEQFF,TGTGCCAGCAGCTCCTCCGGGACAGGAGAATACAATGAGCAGTTCTTC
-,TRBV6-6,-,TRBJ2-5,11,CASSWKETQYF,TGTGCCAGCAGTTGGAAAGAGACCCAGTACTTC
TRBD1,TRBV11-2,few,TRBJ2-3,16,CASTTEQGLGTDTQYF,TGTGCCAGCACAACAGAACAGGGGCTAGGCACAGATACGCAGTATTTT
-,TRBV9,-,TRBJ1-1,14,CASSPPKTNTEAFF,TGTGCCAGCAGCCCCCCCAAGACTAACACTGAAGCTTTCTTT
TRBD2,TRBV27,-,TRBJ2-2,17,CASSLSVSGRKDGELFF,TGTGCCAGCAGTTTATCAGTAAGCGGGAGGAAGGACGGGGAGCTGTTTTTT
-,TRBV2,-,TRBJ2-1,13,CASSRDSNNEQFF,TGTGCCAGCAGTCGTGACTCTAACAATGAGCAGTTCTTC
-,TRBV9,-,TRBJ1-3,14,CASSVYSSGNTIYF,TGTGCCAGCAGCGTATACAGCTCTGGAAACACCATATATTTT
TRBD2,TRBV5-6,-,TRBJ2-5,15,CASSWGGASGETQYF,TGTGCCAGCAGCTGGGGGGGTGCTAGCGGGGAGACCCAGTACTTC
-,TRBV11-3,once,TRBJ1-1,14,CASSRGGQDTEAFF,TGTGCCAGCAGCCGAGGGGGGCAGGACACTGAAGCTTTCTTT
TRBD1,TRBV15,-,TRBJ2-7,15,CATSSGGTGSYEQYF,TGTGCCACCAGCAGTGGGGGGACAGGTTCCTACGAGCAGTACTTC
-,TRBV28,once,TRBJ1-6,15,CASIGRPFYNSPLHF,TGTGCCAGCATAGGGCGCCCGTTTTATAATTCACCCCTCCACTTT
TRBD2,TRBV5-1,once,TRBJ2-1,18,CASSHGTSGGVAYNEQFF,TGCGCCAGCAGCCACGGGACTAGCGGGGGGGTAGCGTACAATGAGCAGTTCTTC
TRBD2,TRBV27,once,TRBJ2-7,15,CASRYQLAGAGEQYF,TGTGCCAGCCGATATCAACTAGCGGGAGCTGGAGAGCAGTACTTC
TRBD1,TRBV6-5,-,TRBJ1-2,14,CASTRWQGAHGYTF,TGTGCCAGCACTCGCTGGCAGGGGGCCCATGGCTACACCTTC
TRBD1,TRBV5-1,few,TRBJ1-2,14,CASSLGQGSHGYTF,TGCGCCAGCAGCTTGGGACAGGGGAGCCATGGCTACACCTTC
-,TRBV27,-,TRBJ2-2,18,CASTPGAGRTDRTGELFF,TGTGCCAGCACCCCTGGGGCAGGGAGGACGGACCGCACCGGGGAGCTGTTTTTT
-,TRBV7-2,few,TRBJ2-7,13,CASSSDPGKEQYF,TGTGCCAGCAGCTCGGATCCGGGGAAGGAGCAGTACTTC
-,TRBV28,few,TRBJ1-2,13,CASRMGGNYGYTF,TGTGCCAGCAGAATGGGAGGGAACTATGGCTACACCTTC
TRBD1,TRBV27,-,TRBJ1-1,14,CASSFYGTDTEAFF,TGTGCCAGCAGTTTTTACGGGACAGACACTGAAGCTTTCTTT